These T cell receptor beta chains were read from a single sample in a study of shared T cell receptors in the human thymus. The method was immunoSEQ multiplex PCR; TCRdb's version includes in-frame clones alone and lacks a portion of them. This table has about 660,000 clones, around 89% appearing once. These sequences were also reported in another study, on human thymus T cells.

The sequenced material came from thymocytes. Every receptor here comes from a boy younger than two with a congenital heart defect. Both conserved end residues are part of each CDR3. Each record gives: CDR3 length, clone size, V gene, J gene, D gene, CDR3 DNA, CDR3 protein. A D gene is named only where the DNA matches it firmly. Clone size is given for some rows only: seen once, a few or many times, or a class if the clone is expanded.

>13|-|TRBV6-6|TRBJ2-3|TRBD2
TGTGCCAGCACAGCGGGGGCTCCAGATACGCAGTATTTT
CASTAGAPDTQYF
>14|-|TRBV15|TRBJ2-5|-
TGTGCCACCAGCAGAGTCGCCAGCCAAGAGACCCAGTACTTC
CATSRVASQETQYF
>15|once|TRBV2|TRBJ2-7|TRBD2
TGTGCCAGCAGCCCCGGGACTAGCGGTGCCTACGAGCAGTACTTC
CASSPGTSGAYEQYF
>11|once|TRBV29-1|TRBJ2-7|-
TGCAGCGTCCGGGGTCGGTACGAGCAGTACTTC
CSVRGRYEQYF
>15|-|TRBV6-6|TRBJ1-1|-
TGTGCCAGCAGTTACTCTGAGACAGTGAACACTGAAGCTTTCTTT
CASSYSETVNTEAFF
>15|-|TRBV13|TRBJ2-1|TRBD2
TGTGCCAGCAGCTCCGGGACTAGGGCCCGGAATGAGCAGTTCTTC
CASSSGTRARNEQFF
>13|-|TRBV11-3|TRBJ1-2|TRBD1
TGTGCCAGCAGCTTAGCAGGGGGCAAGGGCTACACCTTC
CASSLAGGKGYTF
>14|-|TRBV19|TRBJ1-4|-
-
CASTSGTTNEKLFF
>20|-|TRBV4-3|TRBJ2-2|TRBD2
TGCGCCAGCAGCCAAGGGCGGACTAGCGGGAGTGCGGTAGACACCGGGGAGCTGTTTTTT
CASSQGRTSGSAVDTGELFF
>14|once|TRBV4-2|TRBJ1-1|TRBD1
TGTGCCAGCAGCACCCCCCGGGACAGGAGTGAAGCTTTCTTT
CASSTPRDRSEAFF
>16|-|TRBV5-6|TRBJ2-7|-
TGTGCCAGCAGCTTGGGTGGAGCGGTCAGTACCTACGAGCAGTACTTC
CASSLGGAVSTYEQYF
>16|-|TRBV7-8|TRBJ1-4|-
TGTGCCAGCAGCTTATCATGGGGGCTGGATAATGAAAAACTGTTTTTT
CASSLSWGLDNEKLFF
>17|-|TRBV27|TRBJ2-2|-
TGTGCCAGCAGTCCGCTCACTGCGAGGGGGTTGACCGGGGAGCTGTTTTTT
CASSPLTARGLTGELFF
>15|once|TRBV27|TRBJ2-1|TRBD2
TGTGCCAGCAGCCTAGCGGGAGGGCCCTACAATGAGCAGTTCTTC
CASSLAGGPYNEQFF
>13|once|TRBV4-2|TRBJ2-7|-
TGTGCCAGCAGCCGAAGGGGCCAGAACGAGCAGTACTTC
CASSRRGQNEQYF
>16|-|TRBV1|TRBJ2-7|-
TGCACCAGCAGCCAGGAATTAGCGGGAGTGGGGTACGAGCAGTACTTC
CTSSQELAGVGYEQYF
>14|-|TRBV6-5|TRBJ2-5|TRBD1
TGTGCCAGCAGACCTCGACAGGGGAAAGAGACCCAGTACTTC
CASRPRQGKETQYF
>14|few|TRBV6-1|TRBJ2-7|-
TGTGCCAGCAGTGAGAGGCTAGATGCCTACGAGCAGTACTTC
CASSERLDAYEQYF
>15|-|TRBV29-1|TRBJ2-5|TRBD2
TGCAGCGTCCTAGGGATTAGCGGGACGCAAGAGACCCAGTACTTC
CSVLGISGTQETQYF
>12|once|TRBV4-1|TRBJ1-1|-
TGCGCCAGCAGCCAAGAAGGGGCTTCAGCTTTCTTT
CASSQEGASAFF
>16|-|TRBV27|TRBJ1-1|TRBD1
TGTGCCAGCAGTTTCCTCCGGGACAGGGAAAGGTCTGAAGCTTTCTTT
CASSFLRDRERSEAFF
>16|-|TRBV4-3|TRBJ1-2|-
TGCGCCAGCAGCCAAGAAACCACAGTCAGGATCTATGGCTACACCTTC
CASSQETTVRIYGYTF
>21|-|TRBV4-2|TRBJ2-1|TRBD2
TGTGCCAGCAGCCAAGATAGACGGGCTAGCGGGAGTGCCCCCTCCTACAATGAGCAGTTCTTC
CASSQDRRASGSAPSYNEQFF
>12|-|TRBV6-5|TRBJ2-1|TRBD2
TGTGCCACTAGCGGGAGTTACAATGAGCAGTTCTTC
CATSGSYNEQFF
>19|-|TRBV7-3|TRBJ2-2|TRBD2
TGTGCCAGCAGCTCCATAGCCCGGGAGGTAGGGAATAACACCGGGGAGCTGTTTTTT
CASSSIAREVGNNTGELFF